A single sample is the source of the 19 T cell receptor beta chains below, sequenced in a study of radiotherapy plus CTLA-4 blockade in lung cancer. Using immunoSEQ multiplex PCR, the repertoire was profiled, and TCRdb retains in-frame clones only, with some absent. Among more than 25,000 clones listed, approximately 80% were seen once. The material sequenced was peripheral blood, taken from a patient treated with radiotherapy plus ipilimumab. The source of these receptors is a human donor with non-small cell lung cancer who had stable disease on radiotherapy plus ipilimumab.

The V call is TRBV9, the J call TRBJ1-2, with D perhaps TRBD1 (5 bases). Deletions cut 4 bases from V and 4 bases from J, with 14 bases between. The germline gives CDR1 SGDLS, CDR2 YYNGEE. CDR3 length equals 14 residues. The CDR3 protein is CASSPSGGRYGYTF. DNA of the CDR3: TGTGCCAGCAGCCCCAGTGGGGGTCGCTATGGCTACACCTTC.

There are a few counts of this clone. CDR3 residues: CASSMGHGNEKLFF. CDR3 DNA sequence: TGTGCCAGTAGTATGGGACACGGTAATGAAAAACTGTTTTTT. V usage is TRBV19 and J usage is TRBJ1-4, with a tentative D call TRBD1 (6 bases). The CDR3 totals 14 residues. V lost 3 bases to trimming and J lost 4 bases, with 9 bases between them. From germline, CDR1 is LNHDA and CDR2 SQIVND (reference sequence).

The J gene is TRBJ1-5, the V gene TRBV23-1; D is unresolved. TRBV23-1 is identified as an open reading frame with a role that is uncertain. The CDR3 totals 16 residues. The germline V and J ends were trimmed by 0 bases and 4 bases, with 13 bases remaining between them. The CDR3 nucleotides are TGCGCCAGCAGTCAATCATCGGGGAGTCAAAATCAGCCCCAGCATTTT. Its translation: CASSQSSGSQNQPQHF.

The rearrangement uses TRBV28 and TRBJ1-5; possibly TRBD1 for D (5 bases). The CDR3 covers 15 residues. V lost 6 bases and J 4 bases, leaving 16 bases between the germline ends. CDR1 MDHEN and CDR2 SYDVKM come from the germline V gene. In DNA, the CDR3 is TGTGCCAGCAGGGAGACAGCTACACCGAATCAGCCCCAGCATTTT. Amino acid sequence: CASRETATPNQPQHF.

The chain links TRBV5-1 to TRBJ2-5; TRBD2 matches 7 bases. Germline CDR1 SGHRS, CDR2 YFSETQ. The CDR3 totals 15 residues. Losses at the gene ends were 3 bases for V and 4 bases for J; bases not matched to a gene: 9. For the CDR3, the DNA is TGCGCCAGCAGCTCGGACGGGGGGATCAGAGAGACCCAGTACTTC. Amino acids: CASSSDGGIRETQYF.

The chain couples TRBV18 to TRBJ2-7; a possible D gene is TRBD2 (5 bases). The CDR3 runs to 14 residues. Trimming left V 6 bases short and J 2 bases short, with 14 bases between. CDR1 and CDR2 from the germline V gene are KGHSH and LQKENI. This CDR3 reads CASSRDQRAYEQYV. CDR3 bases: TGTGCCAGCTCGCGAGACCAGAGGGCCTACGAGCAGTACGTC.

V gene TRBV19 combines with J gene TRBJ2-7; 8 bases map to TRBD1. The V gene end was trimmed by 5 bases and the J gene end by 3 bases; junction bases not matched to a gene: 6. Germline values: CDR1 LNHDA, CDR2 SQIVND (reference sequence). The CDR3 spans 14 residues. The CDR3 region is CASSAGTGGYEQYF. CDR3 sequence (DNA): TGTGCCAGTAGTGCCGGGACAGGTGGCTACGAGCAGTACTTC. Together with reference TRBV19 and TRBJ2-7, the CDR3 gives the full variable domain: DGGITQSPKYLFRKEGQNVTLSCEQNLNHDAMYWYRQDPGQGLRLIYYSQIVNDFQKGDIAEGYSVSREKKESFPLTVTSAQKNPTAFYLCASSAGTGGYEQYFGPGTRLTVT.

This clone was observed a few times. An end of the junction does not agree with germline; a read error may underlie this. J is TRBJ1-6 and V is TRBV2, with a possible D match to TRBD1 (5 bases). This CDR3 contains 15 residues. From germline, CDR1 is SNHLY and CDR2 FYNNEI. The CDR3 region has the DNA TGTGCCAGCAGGGAAGGCTGGGGGAGACAATCACCCCTCCACTTT. Translated: CASREGWGRQSPLHF.

V is TRBV25-1 and J is TRBJ1-1; no reliable D call. The CDR3 is 15 residues long. Germline V CDR1 and CDR2: MGHDK, SYGVNS. Trimming took off 4 bases at V and 1 base at J, with 13 bases between the two ends. Here the CDR3 reads CASSAIDRPNTEAFF. In DNA, the CDR3 is TGTGCCAGCAGTGCGATTGACCGGCCGAACACTGAAGCTTTCTTT.

The CDR3 nucleotides read TGCAGTGCTCGCCCGGGGGAGACCCAGTACTTC. It yields the protein CSARPGETQYF. The chain has TRBV20-1 and TRBJ2-5, with D possibly TRBD2 on 5 matching bases. Germline CDR1 DFQATT, CDR2 SNEGSKA (reference sequence). With 5 bases removed from V and 5 bases from J, the gap between germline ends came to 9 bases. The CDR3 runs to 11 residues.

The chain employs TRBV6-6 and TRBJ1-6; unclear D gene. In germline, CDR1 is MNHNY, CDR2 SVGAGI (reference sequence). V was cut by 6 bases and J by 7 bases, with 16 bases left in between. CDR3 size: 15 residues. The CDR3 spells CASSAATTVNSPLHF. The CDR3 DNA reads TGTGCCAGCAGCGCCGCCACCACGGTGAATTCACCCCTCCACTTT.

V is TRBV9 and J is TRBJ1-2; 9 bases match TRBD1. The length of the CDR3 is 13 residues. Unmatched junction bases numbered 5, after V lost 7 bases and J lost 4 bases. From germline, CDR1 is SGDLS and CDR2 YYNGEE. The CDR3 spells CASSPGQGYGYTF. CDR3 bases: TGTGCCAGCTCCCCGGGACAGGGCTATGGCTACACCTTC.

The chain uses TRBV5-1 and TRBJ1-5; possibly TRBD1 for D (6 bases). This CDR3 spans 15 amino acids. Trimming took off 1 base at V and 1 base at J, with 9 bases between the two ends. Germline CDR1 reads SGHRS; CDR2 reads YFSETQ. CDR3 region: CASSLLGQSNQPQHF. For the CDR3, the DNA is TGCGCCAGCAGCTTGCTCGGACAGAGCAATCAGCCCCAGCATTTT.

This chain uses TRBV19 with TRBJ1-2, with 7 bases lining up with TRBD1. Per germline, CDR1 LNHDA and CDR2 SQIVND (reference sequence). Unmatched junction bases numbered 17, after V lost 5 bases and J lost 8 bases. This CDR3 is built from 16 residues. The CDR3 DNA is TGTGCCAGTAGTCACAAAACAGGGGAACGGAGTCGAGGCTACACCTTC. This encodes CASSHKTGERSRGYTF.

Here the CDR3 reads CASSPEPSGAGRNEQFF. The CDR3 DNA is TGTGCCAGCAGCCCGGAACCTAGCGGGGCCGGGCGCAATGAGCAGTTCTTC. The J gene is TRBJ2-1, the V gene TRBV7-2; TRBD2 agrees at 9 bases. This CDR3 is 17 amino acids long. Looked up from germline, CDR1 is SGHTA and CDR2 is FQGNSA. The J segment lost 6 bases and the V segment lost 5 bases, leaving 14 bases of the junction unmatched.

The sample holds a few counts of this clone. The chain joins TRBV10-2 to TRBJ2-2; 8 bases agree with TRBD2. Trimming at V came to 8 bases and at J to 4 bases, leaving 9 bases not matched to a gene. The CDR3 is made up of 15 amino acids. In germline, CDR1 is WSHSY, CDR2 SAAADI. CDR3 nucleotides: TGCGCCAGCCATCCGGGGGGGGTGATCACCGGGGAGCTGTTTTTT. Encoded protein: CASHPGGVITGELFF.

CDR3 protein: CASSSAGTVARETQYF. Here the CDR3 DNA reads TGTGCCAGCAGCTCCGCCGGGACTGTAGCGAGAGAGACCCAGTACTTC. The chain combines TRBV7-6 with TRBJ2-5; D is possibly TRBD2 (6 bases). V lost 4 bases, J lost 4 bases, and 19 bases lay in between. The germline CDR1 and CDR2 sequences are SGHVS and FNYEAQ. This CDR3 contains 16 residues.

This chain uses TRBV1 with TRBJ2-6. TRBV1 is a pseudogene segment. This CDR3 has 18 residues. The CDR3 DNA reads as TGCACCAGCAGGCGCGTGTGTTGTGCACAAAGTCGGGCCAACGTCCTGACTTTC. It codes for CTSRRVCCAQSRANVLTF.

The chain joins TRBV7-9 to TRBJ1-4, with a possible D match to TRBD1 (5 bases). Germline V gene lookup returns CDR1 SEHNR and CDR2 FQNEAQ (reference sequence). The CDR3 is made up of 13 amino acids. V was trimmed by 8 bases and J by 2 bases, leaving 9 bases between them. CDR3 amino acids: CASRGTTNEKLFF. As DNA, the CDR3 is TGTGCCAGCCGGGGCACGACTAATGAAAAACTGTTTTTT. Full variable domain (missing parts from reference TRBV7-9 and TRBJ1-4): DTGVSQNPRHKITKRGQNVTFRCDPISEHNRLYWYRQTLGQGPEFLTYFQNEAQLEKSRLLSDRFSAERPKGSFSTLEIQRTEQGDSAMYLCASRGTTNEKLFFGSGTQLSVL.